These 6 T cell receptor beta chains came from one sample sequenced in a study of T cells in Graves' hyperthyroidism and ophthalmopathy. The investigators amplified TCR beta CDR3 regions from RNA transcripts. During a first-round RT-PCR of the TCR CDR3, the HTBI primer set was used. TCRdb recomputed calls from the multiplex PCR reads with MiXCR, one row per CDR3 protein. The repertoire has some 400,000 distinct CDR3 sequences, about 14% of them found once; the top ten carry roughly 20%. The sequencing input was blood. The receptors were sampled from a man aged 25 to 40 with Graves' hyperthyroidism that later progressed to Graves' ophthalmopathy.

The chain links TRBV7-3 to TRBJ2-2, with D tentatively TRBD1 (5 bases). The germline CDR1 and CDR2 sequences are SGHTA and FQGTGA. CDR3 length: 17 residues. Trimming left V 1 base short and J 2 bases short, with 14 bases between. CDR3 region: CASSLIGAGLNTGELFF. DNA of the CDR3: TGTGCCAGCAGCTTAATAGGCGCAGGGTTAAACACCGGGGAGCTGTTTTTT.

This sequence joins TRBV29-1 and TRBJ2-3; D possibly corresponds to TRBD2 (6 bases). V lost 4 bases to trimming and J lost 0 bases, with 11 bases between them. The CDR3 consists of 14 residues. Germline V gene lookup returns CDR1 SQVTM and CDR2 ANQGSEA. Here the CDR3 DNA reads TGCAGCGTTGTACTAGCCCCAAGCACAGATACGCAGTATTTT. It yields the protein CSVVLAPSTDTQYF.

This clonotype was seen many times. The chain recombines TRBV20-1 with TRBJ2-5; D ambiguous. V was clipped by 1 base and J by 4 bases, with 13 bases between them. CDR3 size: 14 residues. CDR1 and CDR2 (germline): DFQATT, SNEGSKA (reference sequence). The DNA of the CDR3 is TGCAGTGCTAGAGCGGCGGATATAGGAGAGACCCAGTACTTC. Translated: CSARAADIGETQYF.

Remarks on this clonotype: This may arise from a read error, as a much more abundant clone is one base away. This CDR3 is missing its conserved last phenylalanine or tryptophan, likely due to a read error. The V gene is TRBV9, the J gene TRBJ1-1; 8 bases match TRBD1. V shed 4 bases and J 1 base; nucleotides not matched to a gene: 6. The germline CDR1 and CDR2 sequences are SGDLS and YYNGEE. The CDR3 consists of 15 residues. The CDR3 region has the DNA TGTGCCAGCAGCAAAGACGGGACAGGGAACACTGAAGCTTTCTTG. Translating gives CASSKDGTGNTEAFL.

This clonotype was observed a few times. The rearrangement joins TRBV29-1 to TRBJ2-7; D may correspond to TRBD1 or TRBD2 (5 bases each). Germline CDR1 reads SQVTM; CDR2 reads ANQGSEA. V was cut by 2 bases and J by 3 bases, with 11 bases left in between. This CDR3 spans 13 amino acids. CDR3 nucleotide sequence: TGCAGCGTTGAATACGTGGGGGACTACGAGCAGTACTTC. It codes for CSVEYVGDYEQYF.

Ten or more counts support this clonotype. This chain joins TRBV11-3 and TRBJ2-7; TRBD1 aligns across 10 bases. The CDR3 covers 15 residues. V was pared by 3 bases and J by 2 bases, with 4 bases of the junction left unmatched. Germline loops: CDR1 SGHNT, CDR2 YENEEA. This CDR3 is CASSFTGQGPYEQYF. The CDR3 coding sequence is TGTGCCAGCAGCTTTACGGGACAGGGGCCCTACGAGCAGTACTTC.